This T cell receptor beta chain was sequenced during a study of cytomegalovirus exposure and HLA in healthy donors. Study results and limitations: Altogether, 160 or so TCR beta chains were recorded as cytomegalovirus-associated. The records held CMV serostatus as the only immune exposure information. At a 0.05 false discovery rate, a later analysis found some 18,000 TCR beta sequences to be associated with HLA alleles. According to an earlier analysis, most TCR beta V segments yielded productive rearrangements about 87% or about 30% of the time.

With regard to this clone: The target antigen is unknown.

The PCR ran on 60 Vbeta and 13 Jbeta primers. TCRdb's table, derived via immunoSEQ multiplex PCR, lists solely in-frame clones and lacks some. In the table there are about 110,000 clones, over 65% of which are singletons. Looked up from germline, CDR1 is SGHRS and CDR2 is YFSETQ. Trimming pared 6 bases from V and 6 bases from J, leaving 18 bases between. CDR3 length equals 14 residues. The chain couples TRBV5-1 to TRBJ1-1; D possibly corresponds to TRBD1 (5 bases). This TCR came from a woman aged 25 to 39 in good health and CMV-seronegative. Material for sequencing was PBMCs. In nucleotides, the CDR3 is TGCGCCAGCACGGGAGGGACCCTAAACGCTGAAGCTTTCTTT. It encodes CASTGGTLNAEAFF.